This T cell receptor (beta chain) originates from a study of response to subunit inactivated influenza vaccine (dated by TCRdb to between 2018 and 2020). At the level of the whole study: The study used deep quantitative T cell receptor repertoire profiling to track responses to a trivalent subunit inactivated influenza vaccine. What the authors observed across the whole study: According to the authors, only a limited number of new T cells may be recruited by each seasonal influenza vaccination.

Deletion took 4 bases off V and 6 bases off J, with a span of 16 bases between the germline ends. From the cysteine up to the phenylalanine, the CDR3 has a length of 15 residues. Only CDR3 DNA remains: 45 bases, in frame from the first base. In this sample, this clonotype turned up a few times. Which antigen it targets is not known. No base qualities exist here, and no much larger clone lies one base off it. The library came from RT-PCR. TCRdb shows the sequencer as Illumina HiSeq 2500. Using fastp at Q25 and MiXCR, TCRdb reprocessed the public reads and kept productive beta chains. For every CDR3 protein sequence, its rows merge into one entry that carries the most common genes and DNA. The sample data list around 850,000 distinct CDR3 sequences, and around 20% of these were observed just once. Approximately 10% of the sample comes from the top ten.

The chain is encoded by TRBV12-3 or TRBV12-4 joined to TRBJ2-1; 5 matching bases give a weak D call of TRBD2. The specimen was PBMCs from blood, collected about 5 days after vaccination. The receptor comes from a man in his fifties or sixties who received an inactivated influenza vaccine. Donor details come from another sample of the same person, matched by shared clones. The DNA sequence reads TGTGCCAGCAGTTCCGGGGTCCGGGCTTCCAATGAGCAGTTCTTC. Its translation is CASSSGVRASNEQFF.